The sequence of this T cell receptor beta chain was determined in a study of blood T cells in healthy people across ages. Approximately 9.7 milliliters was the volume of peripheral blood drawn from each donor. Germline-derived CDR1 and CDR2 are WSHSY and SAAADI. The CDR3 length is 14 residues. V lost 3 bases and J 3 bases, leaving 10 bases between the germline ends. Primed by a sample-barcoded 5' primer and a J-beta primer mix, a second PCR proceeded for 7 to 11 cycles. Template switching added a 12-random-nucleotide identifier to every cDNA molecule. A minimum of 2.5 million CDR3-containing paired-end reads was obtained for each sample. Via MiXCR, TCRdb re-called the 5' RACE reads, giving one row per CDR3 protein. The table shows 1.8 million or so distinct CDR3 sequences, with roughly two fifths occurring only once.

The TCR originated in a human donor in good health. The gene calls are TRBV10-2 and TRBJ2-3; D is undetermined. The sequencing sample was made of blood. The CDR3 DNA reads TGCGCCAGCAGTGAAGGCTCTCCGACAGATACGCAGTATTTT. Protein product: CASSEGSPTDTQYF.